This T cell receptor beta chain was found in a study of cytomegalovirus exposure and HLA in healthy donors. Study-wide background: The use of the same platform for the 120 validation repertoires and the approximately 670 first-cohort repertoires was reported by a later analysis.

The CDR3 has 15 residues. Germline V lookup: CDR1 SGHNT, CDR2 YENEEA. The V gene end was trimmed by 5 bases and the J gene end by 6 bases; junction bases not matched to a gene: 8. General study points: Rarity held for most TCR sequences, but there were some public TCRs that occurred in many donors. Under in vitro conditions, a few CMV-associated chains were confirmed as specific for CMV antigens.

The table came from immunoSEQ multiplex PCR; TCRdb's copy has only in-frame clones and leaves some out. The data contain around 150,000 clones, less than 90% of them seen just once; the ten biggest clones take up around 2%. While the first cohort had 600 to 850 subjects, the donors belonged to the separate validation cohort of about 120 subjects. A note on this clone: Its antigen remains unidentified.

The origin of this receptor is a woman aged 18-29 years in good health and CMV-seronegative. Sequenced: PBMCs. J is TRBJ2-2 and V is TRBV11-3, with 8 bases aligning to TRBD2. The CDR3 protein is CASSVTSANAGELFF. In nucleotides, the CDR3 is TGTGCCAGCAGCGTGACTAGCGCCAACGCCGGGGAGCTGTTTTTT.